The 20 T cell receptor beta chains below were found in one sample sequenced in a study of blood T cells in healthy people across ages. Primed by a sample-barcoded 5' primer and a J-beta primer mix, a second PCR proceeded for about 6 to 11 cycles. MiXCR, run by TCRdb on the 5' RACE reads, gives a single entry per CDR3 protein. Of 1,800,000 or so distinct CDR3 sequences in the sample, around 40% are singletons; the top ten hold roughly 23%. Specimen: blood. These receptor sequences come from a human donor in good health.

This clonotype turned up a few times. The chain uses TRBV7-3 and TRBJ1-6; D might be TRBD1 (6 bases). The V end lost 5 bases, the J end lost 7 bases, and 15 bases lay between the germline ends. This CDR3 comprises 15 residues. Per germline, CDR1 SGHTA and CDR2 FQGTGA. CDR3 sequence reads: CASSRNGQINSPLHF. The CDR3, as DNA: TGTGCCAGCAGCCGAAATGGACAGATAAATTCACCCCTCCACTTT.

The chain uses TRBV7-8 and TRBJ1-1, with D tentatively TRBD1 (5 bases). V lost 2 bases to trimming and J lost 1 base, with 11 bases between them. This CDR3 has 15 amino acids. Looked up from germline, CDR1 is SGHVS and CDR2 is FQNEAQ. The CDR3 spells CASSLNLGENTEAFF. In DNA, the CDR3 is TGTGCCAGCAGCTTAAATCTGGGGGAGAACACTGAAGCTTTCTTT.

This clonotype showed up just a few times. J is TRBJ2-1 and V is TRBV11-1, with 9 bases that match TRBD2. The CDR3 is 16 residues long. From germline, CDR1 is SGHAT and CDR2 FQDESV (reference sequence). Germline trimming cut 5 bases from V and 7 bases from J; bases unmatched to any gene: 12. The CDR3 protein is CASSPGGRGGLNEQFF. The CDR3, as DNA: TGTGCCAGCAGCCCCGGGGGGCGGGGGGGCTTGAATGAGCAGTTCTTC.

A few counts support this clonotype. This chain connects TRBV5-4 to TRBJ2-3; no reliable D call. V was pared by 6 bases and J by 2 bases, with 19 bases between. Looked up from germline, CDR1 is SGHNT and CDR2 is YYREEE (reference sequence). This CDR3 has 16 residues. DNA for the CDR3: TGTGCCAGCACCTCTAACGGCATCTATCCCACAGATACGCAGTATTTT. Translating gives CASTSNGIYPTDTQYF.

The chain joins TRBV20-1 to TRBJ2-7; D perhaps matches TRBD1 (5 bases). Gene TRBJ2-5 matches the end of the DNA better, so the J call may be wrong. The CDR3 spans 15 residues. Germline CDR1 is DFQATT and CDR2 is SNEGSKA (reference sequence). In nucleotides, the CDR3 is TGCAGTGTTAGGGATGGCGCAGGGTATACAGAGACCCAGTACTTC. This translates into CSVRDGAGYTETQYF.

V gene TRBV4-3 combines with J gene TRBJ1-6, with a tentative D call TRBD1 (5 bases). The CDR3 has 16 amino acids. Germline assignment: CDR1 LGHNA and CDR2 YSLEER. The ends were cut back, 0 bases at V and 9 bases at J, with 15 bases in the middle. The CDR3 DNA follows: TGCGCCAGCAGCCAAGATGGACGAAGGGGTGGTTCACCCCTCCACTTT. Translated, it gives CASSQDGRRGGSPLHF.

The chain carries TRBV6-5 and TRBJ1-5, with D possibly matching TRBD1 (6 bases). Trimming stripped 6 bases from V and 0 bases from J, with 15 bases between. This CDR3 has 16 residues. Germline loops: CDR1 MNHEY, CDR2 SVGAGI. This CDR3 is CASRPSMTGSNQPQHF. As DNA, the CDR3 is TGTGCCAGCAGACCGAGCATGACAGGTAGCAATCAGCCCCAGCATTTT.

The chain uses TRBV2 and TRBJ2-4; weak D call: TRBD1 (5 bases). The CDR3 totals 12 residues. From germline, CDR1 is SNHLY and CDR2 FYNNEI. V was cut by 4 bases and J by 7 bases, with 8 bases left in between. In DNA, the CDR3 is TGTGCCAGCAGTGCCAGGGTTAACATTCAGTACTTC. It yields the protein CASSARVNIQYF.

The CDR3 sequence is CASSQVPDPNYGYTF. In DNA, the CDR3 is TGCGCCAGCAGCCAAGTGCCAGATCCTAACTATGGCTACACCTTC. The genes are TRBV4-1 and TRBJ1-2; D remains ambiguous. The CDR3 covers 15 residues. Between the trimmed V and J ends, which lost 1 base and 0 bases, there was a span of 9 bases. Germline loops: CDR1 MGHRA, CDR2 YSYEKL.

The gene calls are TRBV29-1 and TRBJ2-5; TRBD1 is a possible D gene (5 bases). The CDR3 is 12 amino acids. Between the trimmed V and J ends, which lost 2 bases and 1 base, there was a span of 5 bases. CDR1 is SQVTM and CDR2 is ANQGSEA in the germline V gene. In nucleotides, the CDR3 is TGCAGCGTTGAAAGGGGCCAAGAGACCCAGTACTTC. Its protein is CSVERGQETQYF.

The chain recombines TRBV6-1 with TRBJ1-1, with a possible D match to TRBD1 (6 bases). The CDR3 consists of 14 residues. Germline V lookup: CDR1 MNHNS, CDR2 SASEGT. Trimming stripped 9 bases from V and 4 bases from J, with 18 bases between. CDR3 loop: CASLVQGVITEAFF. The CDR3 DNA reads as TGTGCCAGTCTTGTACAGGGAGTGATCACTGAAGCTTTCTTT.

This sequence joins TRBV29-1 and TRBJ2-3; weak D call: TRBD2 (6 bases). From germline, CDR1 is SQVTM and CDR2 ANQGSEA. This CDR3 is 14 amino acids long. V lost 0 bases to trimming and J lost 1 base, with 8 bases between them. Here the CDR3 reads CSVEDRLGTDTQYF. The CDR3 DNA is TGCAGCGTTGAAGATCGACTAGGCACAGATACGCAGTATTTT.

This clonotype appeared a single time. The chain links TRBV7-2 to TRBJ1-5; D unclear. CDR3 size: 16 residues. Germline assignment: CDR1 SGHTA and CDR2 FQGNSA. V lost 1 base, J lost 1 base, and 11 bases lay in between. CDR3 protein: CASSLGTVLSNQPQHF. The CDR3 region has the DNA TGTGCCAGCAGCTTAGGGACCGTACTAAGCAATCAGCCCCAGCATTTT.

This clonotype has a handful of counts. The genes are TRBV4-1 and TRBJ2-7; the D is unclear. The V end lost 0 bases, the J end lost 6 bases, and 9 bases lay between the germline ends. The length of the CDR3 is 13 residues. Germline-derived CDR1 and CDR2 are MGHRA and YSYEKL. The CDR3 reads CASSQEETSEQYF. The CDR3 region has the DNA TGCGCCAGCAGCCAAGAGGAGACTTCCGAGCAGTACTTC.

The rearrangement links TRBV24-1 to TRBJ2-4; 10 bases agree with TRBD1. V lost 4 bases to trimming and J lost 1 base; unmatched junction nucleotides: 6. The CDR3 is made up of 17 amino acids. The germline gives CDR1 KGHDR, CDR2 SFDVKD. The CDR3 protein is CATSDHGQGGAKNIQYF. The CDR3 nucleotides are TGTGCCACCAGTGACCATGGACAGGGGGGGGCCAAAAACATTCAGTACTTC.

The chain recombines TRBV7-2 with TRBJ1-2, with no clear D. Germline V gene sequence: CDR1 SGHTA, CDR2 FQGNSA. The CDR3 covers 14 residues. Trimming took 5 bases from V and 7 from J, leaving 17 bases between them. The CDR3 here is CASSPGDRSPGYTF. The CDR3 DNA reads TGTGCCAGCAGCCCCGGGGATAGGAGTCCTGGCTACACCTTC. The whole variable domain, remainder taken from reference TRBV7-2 and TRBJ1-2, is GAGVSQSPSNKVTEKGKDVELRCDPISGHTALYWYRQSLGQGLEFLIYFQGNSAPDKSGLPSDRFSAERTGGSVSTLTIQRTQQEDSAVYLCASSPGDRSPGYTFGSGTRLTVV.

V and J are TRBV4-3 and TRBJ2-1; 11 bases map to TRBD1. Germline V gene lookup returns CDR1 LGHNA and CDR2 YSLEER. V dropped 1 base and J dropped 8; count of bases not matched to a gene: 7. The CDR3 sequence is 16 residues long. The CDR3 is CASSQVGQGGGDEQFF. The CDR3, as DNA: TGCGCCAGCAGCCAAGTGGGACAGGGGGGCGGCGATGAGCAGTTCTTC.

This clonotype was seen a handful of times. V and J are TRBV7-3 and TRBJ2-1; 11 bases match TRBD2. The CDR3 covers 14 residues. Germline V gives CDR1 SGHTA, CDR2 FQGTGA. The V gene end was trimmed by 5 bases and the J gene end by 8 bases; junction bases not matched to a gene: 5. The CDR3: CASSLISGGDEQFF. The CDR3 DNA reads as TGTGCCAGCAGCCTGATTAGCGGGGGGGATGAGCAGTTCTTC.

As to this clonotype: Sequence at one end of the junction differs from germline and may be a read error. The chain links TRBV5-1 to TRBJ2-1; no clear D gene. The CDR3 covers 14 residues. Germline values: CDR1 SGHRS, CDR2 YFSETQ. CDR3 coding DNA: TGCGCCAGCAGCCTTGGGCAGGTGCGCAATGGGCAGTTCTTC. Translated, it gives CASSLGQVRNGQFF.

The chain is built from TRBV3-1 and TRBJ2-5; 12 bases line up with TRBD2. The J segment lost 5 bases and the V segment lost 2 bases, leaving 3 bases of the junction unmatched. The CDR3 has 15 residues. The V gene's germline CDR1 is LGHDT and CDR2 YNNKEL (reference sequence). This CDR3 is CASSQTSGGFETQYF. The CDR3 DNA sequence: TGTGCCAGCAGCCAAACTAGCGGGGGGTTTGAGACCCAGTACTTC.